This TCR beta chain emerged from a study of blood T cell repertoires in COVID-19. Study details: Researchers got acute and convalescent COVID-19 samples from the United States, Italy and Spain.

Sequencing was performed with immunoSEQ multiplex PCR; in TCRdb, only in-frame clones are kept and a portion is missing. Found here are 400,000 to 500,000 clones, roughly 88% of them singletons; the top ten hold approximately 1.5%. Enrolled through a virtual design, the participants were between about 18 and 89 years of age and came from 24 US areas. Which cohort a participant joined came from the clinical history participants gave. Within 2 weeks before study entry, exposed participants met a COVID-19 case. The CDR3 is 14 amino acids. Germline V lookup: CDR1 SGHAT, CDR2 FQNNGV. Trimming pared 0 bases from V and 5 bases from J, leaving 7 bases between.

The specimen sequenced was PBMCs or T cells enriched from blood (not recorded which). The rearrangement links TRBV11-2 to TRBJ2-2, with D maybe TRBD1 (6 bases). The TCR sequence derives from a woman aged 18-29 years who had been exposed to COVID-19. The CDR3 DNA reads TGTGCCAGCAGCTTAGACAGGGGAACCGGGGAGCTGTTTTTT. Protein sequence: CASSLDRGTGELFF. The full variable domain, in which reference TRBV11-2 and TRBJ2-2 provide the parts outside the CDR3, is EAGVAQSPRYKIIEKRQSVAFWCNPISGHATLYWYQQILGQGPKLLIQFQNNGVVDDSQLPKDRFSAERLKGVDSTLKIQPAKLEDSAVYLCASSLDRGTGELFFGEGSRLTVL.